This T cell receptor beta chain was sequenced in a study of cytomegalovirus exposure and HLA in healthy donors. Notes on this clone: Its antigen is unknown.

The CDR3 sequence is 11 residues long. Germline V gene sequence: CDR1 MDHEN, CDR2 SYDVKM. Trimming pared 8 bases from V and 1 base from J, leaving 6 bases between. Study-level results: In a later analysis, V- and J-gene trimming of beta chains associated with a DCLRE1C missense variant, replicated independently.

The PCR had 60 Vbeta and 13 Jbeta primers. TCRdb keeps only in-frame clones here, not all; method: immunoSEQ multiplex PCR. The sample yields 55,000 to 75,000 clones, around 70% seen once. The gene calls are TRBV28 and TRBJ2-7; the D gene is possibly TRBD1 (6 bases). The source is a human donor in good health. Source material: PBMCs. The chain's CDR3 is CASGQSYEQYF. As DNA, the CDR3 is TGTGCCAGCGGACAGTCCTACGAGCAGTACTTC.